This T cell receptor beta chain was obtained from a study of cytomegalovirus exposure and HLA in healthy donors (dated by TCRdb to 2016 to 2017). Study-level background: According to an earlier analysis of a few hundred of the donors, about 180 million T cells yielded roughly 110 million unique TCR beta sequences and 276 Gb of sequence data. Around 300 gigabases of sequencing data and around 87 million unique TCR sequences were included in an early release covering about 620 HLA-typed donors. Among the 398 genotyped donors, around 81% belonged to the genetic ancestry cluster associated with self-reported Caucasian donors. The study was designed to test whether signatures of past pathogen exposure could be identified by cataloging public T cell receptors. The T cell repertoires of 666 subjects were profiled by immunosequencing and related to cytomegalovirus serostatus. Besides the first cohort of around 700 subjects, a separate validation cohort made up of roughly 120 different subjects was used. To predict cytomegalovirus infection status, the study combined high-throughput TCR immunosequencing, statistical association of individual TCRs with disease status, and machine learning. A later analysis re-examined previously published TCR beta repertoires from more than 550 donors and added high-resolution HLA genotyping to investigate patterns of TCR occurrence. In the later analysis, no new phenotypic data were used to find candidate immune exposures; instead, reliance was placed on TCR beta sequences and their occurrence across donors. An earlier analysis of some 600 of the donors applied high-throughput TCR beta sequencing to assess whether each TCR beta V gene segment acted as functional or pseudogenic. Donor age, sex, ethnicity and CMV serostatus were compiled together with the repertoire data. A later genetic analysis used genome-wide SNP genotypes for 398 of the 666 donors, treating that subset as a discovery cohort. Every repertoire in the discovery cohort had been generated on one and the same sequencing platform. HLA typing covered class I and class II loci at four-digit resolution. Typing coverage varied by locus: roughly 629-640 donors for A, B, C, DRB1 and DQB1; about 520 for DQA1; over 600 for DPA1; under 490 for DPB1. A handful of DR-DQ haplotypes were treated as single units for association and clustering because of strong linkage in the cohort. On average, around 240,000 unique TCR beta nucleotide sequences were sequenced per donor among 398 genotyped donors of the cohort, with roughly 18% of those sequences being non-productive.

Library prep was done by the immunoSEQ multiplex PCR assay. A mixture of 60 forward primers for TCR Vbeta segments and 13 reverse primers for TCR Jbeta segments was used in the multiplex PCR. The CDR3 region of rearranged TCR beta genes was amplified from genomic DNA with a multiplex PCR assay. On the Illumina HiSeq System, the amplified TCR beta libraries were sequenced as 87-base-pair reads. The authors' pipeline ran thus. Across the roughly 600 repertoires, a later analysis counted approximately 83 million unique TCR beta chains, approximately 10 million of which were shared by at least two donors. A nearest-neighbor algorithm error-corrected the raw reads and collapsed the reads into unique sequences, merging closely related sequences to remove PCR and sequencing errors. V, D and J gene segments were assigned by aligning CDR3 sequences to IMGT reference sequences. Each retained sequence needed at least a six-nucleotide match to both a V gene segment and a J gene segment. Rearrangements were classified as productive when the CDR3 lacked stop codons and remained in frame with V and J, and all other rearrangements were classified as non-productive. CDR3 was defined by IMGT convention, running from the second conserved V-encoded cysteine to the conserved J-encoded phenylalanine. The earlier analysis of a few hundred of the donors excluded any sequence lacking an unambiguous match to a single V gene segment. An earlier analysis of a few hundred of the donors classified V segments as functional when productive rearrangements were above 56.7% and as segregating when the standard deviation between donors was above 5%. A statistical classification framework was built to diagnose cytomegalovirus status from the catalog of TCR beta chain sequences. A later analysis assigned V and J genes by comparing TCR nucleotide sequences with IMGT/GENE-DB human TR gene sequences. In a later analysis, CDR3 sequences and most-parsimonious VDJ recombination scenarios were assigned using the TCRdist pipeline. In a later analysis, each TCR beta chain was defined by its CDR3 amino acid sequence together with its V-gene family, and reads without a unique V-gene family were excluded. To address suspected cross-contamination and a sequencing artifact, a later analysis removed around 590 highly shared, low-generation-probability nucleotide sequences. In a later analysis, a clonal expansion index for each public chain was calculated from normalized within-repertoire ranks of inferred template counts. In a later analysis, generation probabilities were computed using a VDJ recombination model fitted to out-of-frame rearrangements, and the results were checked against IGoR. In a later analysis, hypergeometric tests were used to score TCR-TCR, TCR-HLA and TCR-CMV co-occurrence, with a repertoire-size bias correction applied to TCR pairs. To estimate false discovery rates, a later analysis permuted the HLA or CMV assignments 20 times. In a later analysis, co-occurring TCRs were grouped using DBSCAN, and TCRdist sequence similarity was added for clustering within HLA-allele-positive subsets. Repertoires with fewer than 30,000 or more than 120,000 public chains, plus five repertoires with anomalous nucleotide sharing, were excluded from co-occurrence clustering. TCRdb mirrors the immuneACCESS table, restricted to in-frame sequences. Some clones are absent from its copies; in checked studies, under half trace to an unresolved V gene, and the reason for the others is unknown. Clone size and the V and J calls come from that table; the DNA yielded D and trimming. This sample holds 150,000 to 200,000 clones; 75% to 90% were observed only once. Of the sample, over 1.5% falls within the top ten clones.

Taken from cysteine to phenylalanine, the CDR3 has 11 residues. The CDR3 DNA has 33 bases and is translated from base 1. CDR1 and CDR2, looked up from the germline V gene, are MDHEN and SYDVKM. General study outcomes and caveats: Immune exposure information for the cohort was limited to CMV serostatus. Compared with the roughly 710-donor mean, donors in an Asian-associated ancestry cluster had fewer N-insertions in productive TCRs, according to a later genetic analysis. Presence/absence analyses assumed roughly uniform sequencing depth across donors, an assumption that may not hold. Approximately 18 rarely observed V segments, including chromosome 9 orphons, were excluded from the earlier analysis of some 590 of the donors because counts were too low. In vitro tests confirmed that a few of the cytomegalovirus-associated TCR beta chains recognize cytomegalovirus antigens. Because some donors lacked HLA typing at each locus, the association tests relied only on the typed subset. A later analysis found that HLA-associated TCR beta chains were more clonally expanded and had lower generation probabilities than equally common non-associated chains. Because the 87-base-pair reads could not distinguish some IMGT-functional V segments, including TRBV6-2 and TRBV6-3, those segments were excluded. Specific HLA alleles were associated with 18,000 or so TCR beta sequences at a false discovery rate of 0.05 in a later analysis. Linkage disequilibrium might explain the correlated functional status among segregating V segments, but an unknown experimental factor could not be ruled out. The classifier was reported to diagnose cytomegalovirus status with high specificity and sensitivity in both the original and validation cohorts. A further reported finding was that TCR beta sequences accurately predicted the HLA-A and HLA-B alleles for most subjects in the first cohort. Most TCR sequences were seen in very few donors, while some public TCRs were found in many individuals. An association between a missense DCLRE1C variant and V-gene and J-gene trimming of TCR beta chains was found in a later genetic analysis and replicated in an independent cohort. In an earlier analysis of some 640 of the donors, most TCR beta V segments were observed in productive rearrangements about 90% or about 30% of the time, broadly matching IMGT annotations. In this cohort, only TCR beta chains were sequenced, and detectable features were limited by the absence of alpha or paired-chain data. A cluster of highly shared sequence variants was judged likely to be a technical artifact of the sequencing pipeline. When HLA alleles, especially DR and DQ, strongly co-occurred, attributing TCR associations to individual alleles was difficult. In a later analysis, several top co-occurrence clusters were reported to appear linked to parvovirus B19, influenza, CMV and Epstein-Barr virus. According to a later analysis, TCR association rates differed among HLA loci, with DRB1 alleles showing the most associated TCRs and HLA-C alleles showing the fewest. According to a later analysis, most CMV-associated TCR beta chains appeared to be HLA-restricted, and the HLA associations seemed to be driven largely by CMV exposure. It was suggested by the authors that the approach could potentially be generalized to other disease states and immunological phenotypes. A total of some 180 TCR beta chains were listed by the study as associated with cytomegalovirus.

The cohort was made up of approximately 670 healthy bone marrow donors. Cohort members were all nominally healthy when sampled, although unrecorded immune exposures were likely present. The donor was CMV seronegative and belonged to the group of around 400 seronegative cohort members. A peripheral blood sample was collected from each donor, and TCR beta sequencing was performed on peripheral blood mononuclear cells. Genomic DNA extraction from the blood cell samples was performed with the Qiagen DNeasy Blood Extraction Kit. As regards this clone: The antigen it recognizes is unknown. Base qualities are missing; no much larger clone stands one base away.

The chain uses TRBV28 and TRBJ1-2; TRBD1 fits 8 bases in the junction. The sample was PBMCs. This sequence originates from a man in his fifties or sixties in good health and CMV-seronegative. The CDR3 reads CANRGNYGYTF. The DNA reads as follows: TGTGCTAACAGGGGGAACTATGGCTACACCTTC.